This passage covers 29 T cell receptor beta chains from one sample sequenced in a study of blood T cells in healthy people across ages. Together with a sample-barcoded 5' primer, a J-beta primer mix was included in a second PCR lasting 7 to 11 cycles. TCRdb reprocessed the 5' RACE reads via MiXCR and lists one record per CDR3 protein. The sample has hundreds of thousands of distinct CDR3 sequences, about 62% seen once. The sample comprised blood. The receptors here all came from a man aged 25-45 years in good health.

This clonotype turned up a few times. The chain is built from TRBV6-6 and TRBJ1-4, with TRBD1 identical over 9 bases. Germline CDR1 and CDR2: MNHNY and SVGAGI (reference sequence). The CDR3 runs 13 residues. The J segment lost 7 bases and the V segment lost 11 bases, leaving 8 bases of the junction unmatched. The CDR3 nucleotides read TGTGCCGGCTCAGGGACAGGGTTTGAAAAACTGTTTTTT. Translated: CAGSGTGFEKLFF.

The V gene is TRBV28, the J gene TRBJ2-7; 7 positions agree with TRBD2. TRBJ2-5 matches the DNA end more closely, so the J call is doubtful. Germline V gene data show CDR1 as MDHEN and CDR2 as SYDVKM. This CDR3 is 16 amino acids long. This CDR3 reads CASSPRRGSGGETQYF. The CDR3 DNA sequence: TGTGCCAGCAGTCCTCGCCGCGGGAGTGGCGGGGAGACCCAGTACTTC.

The DNA of the CDR3 is TGTGCCAGCAGCGCCGGGACAGAGATCATCTACGAGCAGTACTTC. This codes for CASSAGTEIIYEQYF. The chain links TRBV7-9 to TRBJ2-7; 7 bases agree with TRBD1. The CDR3 runs to 15 residues. Germline lookup yields CDR1 SEHNR and CDR2 FQNEAQ (reference sequence). The V gene end was trimmed by 5 bases and the J gene end by 3 bases; junction bases not matched to a gene: 10.

The genes are TRBV30 and TRBJ2-5; the D gene could be TRBD1 or TRBD2 (5 bases each). From germline, CDR1 is GTSNPN and CDR2 SVGIG (reference sequence). With 2 bases removed from V and 2 bases from J, the gap between germline ends came to 9 bases. The CDR3 contains 13 residues. CDR3 sequence: CAWSRGEQETQYF. In nucleotides, the CDR3 is TGTGCCTGGAGTAGGGGAGAACAAGAGACCCAGTACTTC.

This chain uses TRBV29-1 with TRBJ2-1; TRBD2 matches 7 bases. This CDR3 has 13 residues. V dropped 6 bases and J dropped 5; count of bases not matched to a gene: 7. Per germline, CDR1 SQVTM and CDR2 ANQGSEA. DNA of the CDR3: TGCAGCGTCGCGGTAGCGGGCGACAATGAGCAGTTCTTC. This codes for CSVAVAGDNEQFF.

The chain is built from TRBV2 and TRBJ2-3, with TRBD2 matching 10 bases. From germline, CDR1 is SNHLY and CDR2 FYNNEI. V lost 2 bases and J lost 4; bases outside the gene matches: 6. The CDR3 has 16 amino acids. The CDR3 region is CASSERSGRVADTQYF. The CDR3 DNA is TGTGCCAGCAGTGAAAGGAGCGGGAGGGTGGCAGATACGCAGTATTTT.

This chain links TRBV5-8 with TRBJ1-4; 7 positions match TRBD1. The V and J ends lost 0 bases and 7 bases, in that order; junction bases with no gene match: 3. The germline V gene encodes CDR1 SGHTS and CDR2 YDEGEE. The CDR3 is 14 residues long. The DNA of the CDR3 is TGTGCCAGCAGCTTGGACAGGGGAGCTGAAAAACTGTTTTTT. Its translation is CASSLDRGAEKLFF.

With regard to this clonotype: A single base separates this from a much larger clone, so it may be a read error. The chain carries TRBV7-9 and TRBJ2-5; weak D call: TRBD2 (6 bases). The CDR3 spans 15 residues. Germline CDR1 SEHNR, CDR2 FQNEAQ (reference sequence). Trimming took 2 bases from V and 11 from J, leaving 21 bases between them. In DNA, the CDR3 is TGTGCCAGCAGCTTAAAGACGGGAGTCAACAATGAGCAGTACTTC. It translates to CASSLKTGVNNEQYF.

The chain links TRBV7-2 to TRBJ2-1; D is possibly TRBD1 (6 bases). The J call may be wrong; the DNA end is better matched by TRBJ2-7. Germline V lookup: CDR1 SGHTA, CDR2 FQGNSA. The CDR3 consists of 15 residues. The CDR3 protein is CASSLAQGSYNEQYF. Written as DNA, the CDR3 is TGTGCCAGCAGCTTAGCGCAGGGGTCCTACAATGAGCAGTACTTC.

This clonotype was counted only a few times. The gene calls are TRBV6-5 and TRBJ1-4; D unresolved. The V gene's germline CDR1 is MNHEY and CDR2 SVGAGI. This CDR3 spans 12 amino acids. The V gene lost 8 bases and the J gene lost 3 bases, with 7 bases spanning the gap. DNA for the CDR3: TGTGCCAGCTCCGGCCCTAATGAAAAACTGTTTTTT. Encoded protein: CASSGPNEKLFF.

The chain combines TRBV7-2 with TRBJ1-2; no definite D call. The CDR3 has 13 residues. Trimming shortened V by 5 bases and J by 8 bases, and 15 bases separated the two germline ends. In germline, CDR1 is SGHTA, CDR2 FQGNSA. CDR3 loop: CASSPAGLGGYTF. The DNA of the CDR3 is TGTGCCAGCAGCCCGGCGGGGTTGGGAGGCTACACCTTC.

The chain employs TRBV7-2 and TRBJ2-1; D possibly corresponds to TRBD1 (6 bases). Near its end, the DNA agrees better with TRBJ2-7, so the J call may be wrong. From germline, CDR1 is SGHTA and CDR2 FQGNSA. The CDR3 length is 13 residues. This CDR3 reads CASSELQGNEQYF. CDR3 sequence (DNA): TGTGCCAGCAGCGAGTTACAGGGCAATGAGCAGTACTTC.

V usage is TRBV7-2 and J usage is TRBJ2-3, with D hard to call. This CDR3 has 13 amino acids. Per germline, CDR1 SGHTA and CDR2 FQGNSA. V was cut by 5 bases and J by 5 bases, with 11 bases left in between. In nucleotides, the CDR3 is TGTGCCAGCAGCGTAAAGTTTAGAGATACGCAGTATTTT. This codes for CASSVKFRDTQYF.

This clonotype was observed a single time. CDR3 nucleotides: TGTGCCAGCAGTACCCGGGACAGCCATGACTACACCTTC. Translating gives CASSTRDSHDYTF. The chain employs TRBV6-2 or TRBV6-3 and TRBJ1-2, with 7 bases identical to TRBD1. CDR1 MNHEY and CDR2 SVGEGT come from the germline V gene. CDR3 length: 13 residues. With 5 bases clipped from V and 10 bases from J, the junction kept 10 bases outside the gene matches.

The chain employs TRBV5-1 and TRBJ2-1; D is unclear. Germline lookup yields CDR1 SGHRS and CDR2 YFSETQ. CDR3 length: 13 residues. The V end lost 4 bases, the J end lost 6 bases, and 11 bases lay between the germline ends. The CDR3 region is CASSATPGNEQFF. The CDR3 DNA reads as TGCGCCAGCAGCGCTACTCCCGGCAATGAGCAGTTCTTC.

This chain joins TRBV3-1 and TRBJ2-7; no definite D call. CDR3 length: 16 amino acids. The germline CDR1 and CDR2 sequences are LGHDT and YNNKEL (reference sequence). Trimming removed 2 bases from V and 2 bases from J, with 16 bases in between. CDR3 sequence reads: CASSQTFSAIAYEQYF. Written as DNA, the CDR3 is TGTGCCAGCAGCCAAACGTTCAGCGCAATCGCCTACGAGCAGTACTTC.

This clonotype came up a few times. The genes are TRBV15 and TRBJ2-1, with D perhaps matching TRBD1 (6 bases). The CDR3 is 17 amino acids. Deletions cut 2 bases from V and 0 bases from J, with 14 bases between. Germline assignment: CDR1 LNHNV and CDR2 YYDKDF (reference sequence). Here the CDR3 reads CATSRLRDTSSYNEQFF. In nucleotides, the CDR3 is TGTGCCACCAGCAGATTGAGGGACACGAGCTCCTACAATGAGCAGTTCTTC.

This chain links TRBV5-6 with TRBJ1-2, with D unresolved. Germline CDR1 is SGHDT and CDR2 is YYEEEE. Trimming shortened V by 5 bases and J by 4 bases, and 15 bases separated the two germline ends. CDR3 length: 14 residues. The CDR3 here is CASRTHGSSYGYTF. Here the CDR3 DNA reads TGTGCCAGCAGAACGCACGGCAGTTCCTATGGCTACACCTTC.

This clonotype was seen more than once but under ten times. This rearrangement joins TRBV10-3 to TRBJ2-1; D is tentatively TRBD1 or TRBD2 (5 bases each). CDR1 is ENHRY, CDR2 SYGVKD, per germline. V was cut by 3 bases and J by 6 bases, with 12 bases left in between. The length of the CDR3 is 14 residues. The CDR3: CAISDLGRSNEQFF. DNA of the CDR3: TGTGCCATCAGTGACTTGGGACGAAGCAATGAGCAGTTCTTC.

This clonotype showed up just once. This sequence joins TRBV12-3 or TRBV12-4 and TRBJ2-3, with D possibly being TRBD2 (5 bases). The CDR3 covers 14 residues. Trimming stripped 6 bases from V and 0 bases from J, with 10 bases between. CDR3 in DNA: TGTGCCAGCAGAGGGAGAGTGAGCACAGATACGCAGTATTTT. It translates to CASRGRVSTDTQYF.

The V and J genes are TRBV28 and TRBJ2-1, with D tentatively TRBD1 or TRBD2 (5 bases each). Germline values: CDR1 MDHEN, CDR2 SYDVKM. CDR3 size: 21 residues. With 7 bases removed from V and 3 bases from J, the gap between germline ends came to 34 bases. Written as DNA, the CDR3 is TGTGCCAGCAACACCCTCGCTGGACGGGGCTGGGTTACGAGTAACTACAATGAGCAGTTCTTC. Protein: CASNTLAGRGWVTSNYNEQFF.

This chain uses TRBV29-1 with TRBJ1-1, with unresolved D. Germline V lookup: CDR1 SQVTM, CDR2 ANQGSEA. Trimming left V 7 bases short and J 4 bases short, with 13 bases between. The CDR3 totals 12 residues. The CDR3 here is CSGALSATEAFF. CDR3 sequence (DNA): TGCAGCGGGGCCCTGTCGGCCACTGAAGCTTTCTTT.

The J gene is TRBJ2-1, the V gene TRBV7-2, with D uncertain. The germline gives CDR1 SGHTA, CDR2 FQGNSA. The CDR3 consists of 17 residues. V shed 1 base and J shed 0 bases, with 13 bases lying between them. Here the CDR3 reads CASSLGLPVSSYNEQFF. CDR3 DNA: TGTGCCAGCAGCTTAGGCCTCCCCGTAAGCTCCTACAATGAGCAGTTCTTC.

The V call is TRBV28, the J call TRBJ2-1; tentatively, D is TRBD2 (5 bases). The length of the CDR3 is 13 residues. CDR1 and CDR2 from the germline V gene are MDHEN and SYDVKM. Between the trimmed V and J ends, which lost 4 bases and 7 bases, there was a span of 11 bases. In DNA, the CDR3 is TGTGCCAGCAGTTCCCATACGGGGAATGAGCAGTTCTTC. This gives the protein CASSSHTGNEQFF.

V gene TRBV5-1 combines with J gene TRBJ1-2; D is unclear. The CDR3 covers 12 residues. Germline V lookup: CDR1 SGHRS, CDR2 YFSETQ. V lost 5 bases and J 6 bases, leaving 11 bases between the germline ends. Here the CDR3 reads CASRTGSDGYTF. For the CDR3, the DNA is TGCGCCAGCAGAACCGGGTCCGATGGCTACACCTTC.

The chain is built from TRBV12-3 or TRBV12-4 and TRBJ2-1, with 8 bases aligning to TRBD2. The better agreement between TRBJ2-7 and the DNA end casts doubt on the J call. This CDR3 contains 16 residues. CDR3 sequence (DNA): TGTGCCAGCAGCTCTGGGCTAGCGGGCTCCTACAATGAGCAGTACTTC. The encoded protein is CASSSGLAGSYNEQYF.

V is TRBV20-1 and J is TRBJ2-3; 11 nucleotides agree with TRBD2. V lost 4 bases and J lost 2; bases outside the gene matches: 8. CDR1 is DFQATT and CDR2 is SNEGSKA in the germline V gene (reference sequence). The CDR3 length is 16 residues. The CDR3 nucleotides read TGCAGTGCTACAACGGGACTAGCGGCGAACACAGATACGCAGTATTTT. Protein sequence: CSATTGLAANTDTQYF.

The genes are TRBV6-1 and TRBJ2-5; D may be TRBD2 (5 bases). Per germline, CDR1 MNHNS and CDR2 SASEGT. Trimming cost V 3 bases and J 2 bases, with 10 bases left between them. The CDR3 covers 14 residues. CDR3 in amino acids: CASSDVGIQETQYF. Here the CDR3 DNA reads TGTGCCAGCAGTGATGTCGGGATTCAAGAGACCCAGTACTTC.

The gene calls are TRBV7-2 and TRBJ2-1; 9 bases agree with TRBD1. The V and J ends lost 3 bases and 15 bases, in that order; junction bases with no gene match: 12. Germline V gene sequence: CDR1 SGHTA, CDR2 FQGNSA. CDR3 length: 14 residues. CDR3 in amino acids: CASSFDFPGQGRFF. CDR3 bases: TGTGCCAGCAGCTTCGACTTTCCGGGACAGGGACGGTTCTTC.